Listed here are 29 T cell receptor beta chains from one sample, sequenced in a study of cytomegalovirus exposure and HLA in healthy donors. Use of 60 Vbeta and 13 Jbeta primers characterized the PCR. The data were produced by immunoSEQ multiplex PCR, yet TCRdb's version contains in-frame clones alone and is incomplete. This table has about 81,000 clones, 77% appearing once. The sequenced sample was PBMCs. The receptor set was obtained from a man aged 50 or older in good health and CMV-seropositive.

This clone was recorded once. V usage is TRBV4-1 and J usage is TRBJ1-3, with D unresolved. Germline V gene lookup returns CDR1 MGHRA and CDR2 YSYEKL. The CDR3 spans 16 residues. V shed 1 base and J shed 0 bases, with 10 bases lying between them. As DNA, the CDR3 is TGCGCCAGCAGCCAAGTACTGATGATCTCTGGAAACACCATATATTTT. It yields the protein CASSQVLMISGNTIYF.

The V gene is TRBV29-1, the J gene TRBJ1-2, with TRBD1 matching over 7 bases. This CDR3 is built from 10 residues. The trim removed 7 bases at V and 6 bases at J, leaving 2 bases unmatched. Germline CDR1 SQVTM, CDR2 ANQGSEA. CDR3 loop: CSAGQDGYTF. CDR3 sequence (DNA): TGCAGCGCTGGACAGGATGGCTACACCTTC.

This chain connects TRBV28 to TRBJ1-1; 7 nucleotides agree with TRBD1. CDR1 MDHEN and CDR2 SYDVKM come from the germline V gene. The ends lost 0 bases at V and 3 bases at J; junction bases unmatched: 4. This CDR3 has 15 residues. CDR3 coding DNA: TGTGCCAGCAGTTTATGGGCTACAGGGGACACTGAAGCTTTCTTT. Translated: CASSLWATGDTEAFF.

This rearrangement joins TRBV6-1 to TRBJ1-1, with D tentatively TRBD1 (5 bases). In germline, CDR1 is MNHNS, CDR2 SASEGT. V lost 8 bases to trimming and J lost 9 bases, with 16 bases between them. This CDR3 has 12 amino acids. CDR3 coding DNA: TGTGCCAGCCCGCCCGGGGGGGGTAAAGCTTTCTTT. Translation gives CASPPGGGKAFF.

The chain has TRBV14 and TRBJ2-3; TRBD2 agrees at 10 bases. J gave up 8 bases and V 3 bases, and 2 bases lay outside the gene matches. The CDR3 loop spans 13 amino acids. Germline V gene data show CDR1 as SGHDN and CDR2 as FVKESK. In nucleotides, the CDR3 is TGTGCCAGCAGCCACCTAGCGGGAGCTACGCAGTATTTT. This translates into CASSHLAGATQYF.

This chain links TRBV19 with TRBJ1-3; D gene ambiguous. The CDR3 runs 12 residues. V was pared by 3 bases and J by 3 bases, with 3 bases between. Germline assignment: CDR1 LNHDA and CDR2 SQIVND (reference sequence). CDR3 coding DNA: TGTGCCAGTAGTATCAGTGGAAACACCATATATTTT. It codes for CASSISGNTIYF.

This clone was seen only a few times. This rearrangement joins TRBV11-2 to TRBJ2-7, with 9 bases fitting TRBD2. The CDR3 is 17 amino acids. Germline CDR1 and CDR2: SGHAT and FQNNGV. Trimming cost V 3 bases and J 0 bases; bases outside gene matches: 9. The chain's CDR3 is CASSFALAGKNSYEQYF. Written as DNA, the CDR3 is TGTGCCAGCAGCTTTGCCCTAGCGGGAAAAAACTCCTACGAGCAGTACTTC.

This chain connects TRBV29-1 to TRBJ1-5; 8 bases match TRBD1. This CDR3 contains 14 residues. V was clipped by 5 bases and J by 7 bases; unmatched bases: 10. Germline-derived CDR1 and CDR2 are SQVTM and ANQGSEA. This CDR3 reads CSVLETGAGQPQHF. As DNA, the CDR3 is TGCAGCGTTTTAGAGACAGGGGCGGGCCAGCCCCAGCATTTT.

The V and J genes are TRBV6-1 and TRBJ2-5, with TRBD2 matching over 7 bases. The CDR3 length is 12 residues. Losses at the gene ends were 6 bases for V and 4 bases for J; bases not matched to a gene: 2. CDR1 MNHNS and CDR2 SASEGT come from the germline V gene. CDR3 sequence reads: CASSGRTETQYF. DNA for the CDR3: TGTGCCAGCAGCGGGAGGACAGAGACCCAGTACTTC.

This sequence joins TRBV19 and TRBJ1-2; 7 bases align to TRBD1. The V gene's germline CDR1 is LNHDA and CDR2 SQIVND (reference sequence). Losses at the gene ends were 4 bases for V and 2 bases for J; bases not matched to a gene: 7. This CDR3 contains 15 residues. The CDR3 DNA sequence: TGTGCCAGTAGTAAAACAGGGGTTATAAACTATGGCTACACCTTC. Its protein is CASSKTGVINYGYTF.

The chain has TRBV2 and TRBJ2-1; the D gene is possibly TRBD2 (6 bases). Trimming stripped 7 bases from V and 7 bases from J, with 14 bases between. The CDR3 has 13 amino acids. CDR1 is SNHLY, CDR2 FYNNEI, per germline. CDR3 region: CASMVEGRNEQFF. The CDR3 DNA reads TGTGCCAGCATGGTCGAGGGGAGGAATGAGCAGTTCTTC. The complete variable domain, with remaining parts taken from reference TRBV2 and TRBJ2-1, reads EPEVTQTPSHQVTQMGQEVILRCVPISNHLYFYWYRQILGQKVEFLVSFYNNEISEKSEIFDDQFSVERPDGSNFTLKIRSTKLEDSAMYFCASMVEGRNEQFFGPGTRLTVL.

This chain uses TRBV5-6 with TRBJ2-5, with 10 bases fitting TRBD1. The CDR3 sequence is 16 residues long. After removal of 4 bases from V and 5 bases from J, the junction contained 11 bases not matched to a gene. Germline V CDR1 and CDR2: SGHDT, YYEEEE. CDR3 in DNA: TGTGCCAGCAGCAACCTGCGACAGGGGGCGGTGGAGACCCAGTACTTC. As protein: CASSNLRQGAVETQYF.

V usage is TRBV2 and J usage is TRBJ1-5; TRBD1 is a possible D gene (6 bases). From germline, CDR1 is SNHLY and CDR2 FYNNEI. V lost 5 bases, J lost 5 bases, and 16 bases lay in between. The CDR3 is 15 residues long. CDR3 protein: CASSYDRMVDQPQHF. The DNA of the CDR3 is TGTGCCAGCAGTTATGACAGGATGGTCGATCAGCCCCAGCATTTT.

The chain carries TRBV5-6 and TRBJ1-2; D is uncertain. The V and J ends lost 2 bases and 6 bases respectively, with 11 bases between them. This CDR3 spans 13 amino acids. From germline, CDR1 is SGHDT and CDR2 YYEEEE. Here the CDR3 reads CASSLEGAHGYTF. As DNA, the CDR3 is TGTGCCAGCAGCTTAGAGGGTGCACATGGCTACACCTTC.

The gene calls are TRBV5-1 and TRBJ1-5; unclear D gene. The V end was cut by 1 base, the J end by 7 bases, with 9 bases between. The CDR3 is made up of 13 amino acids. The V gene's germline CDR1 is SGHRS and CDR2 YFSETQ. CDR3 in amino acids: CASSLSGRQPQHF. CDR3 coding DNA: TGCGCCAGCAGCTTGTCGGGGAGGCAGCCCCAGCATTTT.

V usage is TRBV11-1 and J usage is TRBJ2-7; unclear D gene. This CDR3 is 14 amino acids long. V was pared by 2 bases and J by 2 bases, with 10 bases between. Germline V gives CDR1 SGHAT, CDR2 FQDESV (reference sequence). Here the CDR3 reads CASSLTGDPYEQYF. DNA of the CDR3: TGTGCCAGCAGCTTAACCGGAGATCCCTACGAGCAGTACTTC.

The V call is TRBV4-1, the J call TRBJ2-7, with 11 nucleotides matching TRBD2. This CDR3 has 15 residues. V was pared by 1 base and J by 3 bases, with 2 bases of the junction left unmatched. Germline-derived CDR1 and CDR2 are MGHRA and YSYEKL. The CDR3 reads CASSQGLAGIYEQYF. CDR3 DNA sequence: TGCGCCAGCAGCCAAGGACTAGCGGGAATCTACGAGCAGTACTTC.

V is TRBV5-6 and J is TRBJ2-5; D gene uncertain. V lost 4 bases and J 0 bases, leaving 4 bases between the germline ends. Germline V gives CDR1 SGHDT, CDR2 YYEEEE. CDR3 length: 12 residues. The CDR3 sequence is CASSRYQETQYF. CDR3 nucleotide sequence: TGTGCCAGCAGCCGGTACCAAGAGACCCAGTACTTC.

CDR3 region: CATQPLAGGETQYF. The CDR3 nucleotides read TGTGCCACCCAACCTCTAGCGGGAGGGGAGACCCAGTACTTC. V usage is TRBV2 and J usage is TRBJ2-5; 12 bases are a match to TRBD2. The V gene end was trimmed by 10 bases and the J gene end by 5 bases; junction bases not matched to a gene: 8. CDR1 is SNHLY and CDR2 is FYNNEI in the germline V gene. This CDR3 spans 14 amino acids.

CDR3 protein: CASSDLAGPTDTQYF. In DNA, the CDR3 is TGTGCCAGCAGTGACTTAGCGGGGCCCACAGATACGCAGTATTTT. The V call is TRBV6-4, the J call TRBJ2-3, with TRBD2 matching 8 bases. The ends lost 1 base at V and 2 bases at J; junction bases unmatched: 2. Germline V gives CDR1 MRHNA, CDR2 SNTAGT. The CDR3 loop spans 15 amino acids.

Comments on this clone: The junction shows a germline mismatch at one end, possibly a read error. The chain is built from TRBV11-3 and TRBJ2-4; D is ambiguous. The CDR3 runs to 15 residues. CDR1 and CDR2 (germline): SGHNT, YENEEA. For the CDR3, the DNA is TGTGCCAGCAGCTTAGTTCAGGTTGCCAAAAACAGTCAGTACTTC. It codes for CASSLVQVAKNSQYF.

V is TRBV6-1 and J is TRBJ2-2; D unclear. V lost 4 bases to trimming and J lost 0 bases, with 9 bases between them. Germline V gene data show CDR1 as MNHNS and CDR2 as SASEGT. The CDR3 is 15 residues long. The CDR3 protein is CASSGRTANTGELFF. The CDR3 DNA reads TGTGCCAGCAGTGGCAGAACCGCGAACACCGGGGAGCTGTTTTTT.

The chain employs TRBV14 and TRBJ1-4, with D unclear. V gave up 1 base and J gave up 8 bases, with 17 bases separating them. The germline CDR1 and CDR2 sequences are SGHDN and FVKESK. The CDR3 contains 16 residues. The chain's CDR3 is CASSQVEGKREEKLFF. The CDR3 DNA is TGTGCCAGCAGCCAAGTAGAAGGGAAGAGGGAGGAAAAACTGTTTTTT.

The J gene is TRBJ2-3, the V gene TRBV27; TRBD2 agrees at 7 bases. This CDR3 contains 15 residues. From germline, CDR1 is MNHEY and CDR2 SMNVEV (reference sequence). J lost 4 bases, V lost 7 bases, and 11 bases had no gene match. The CDR3 sequence: CASTRAGWDPDTQYF. The CDR3 coding sequence is TGTGCCAGCACCCGAGCGGGATGGGACCCAGATACGCAGTATTTT.

This clone was detected only a few times. The chain joins TRBV7-8 to TRBJ1-1, with TRBD1 matching 7 bases. This CDR3 is built from 14 residues. In germline, CDR1 is SGHVS, CDR2 FQNEAQ. The ends lost 5 bases at V and 2 bases at J; junction bases unmatched: 5. CDR3 in DNA: TGTGCCAGCAGCATCGGGACAGCTAACACTGAAGCTTTCTTT. Translating gives CASSIGTANTEAFF.

This chain uses TRBV29-1 with TRBJ2-2; 12 bases match TRBD2. V was clipped by 2 bases and J by 8 bases; unmatched bases: 3. This CDR3 spans 14 amino acids. Germline V gene sequence: CDR1 SQVTM, CDR2 ANQGSEA. This CDR3 is CSVELGLAGGELFF. CDR3 DNA: TGCAGCGTTGAACTAGGACTAGCGGGAGGGGAGCTGTTTTTT.

This clone showed up just a few times. The chain employs TRBV7-2 and TRBJ2-3, with D maybe TRBD1 (6 bases). V shed 6 bases and J shed 3 bases, with 10 bases lying between them. This CDR3 contains 13 residues. CDR1 and CDR2 (germline): SGHTA, FQGNSA. The CDR3 DNA reads as TGTGCCAGCAGGTACCAGGGGACAGATACGCAGTATTTT. This codes for CASRYQGTDTQYF.

The rearrangement uses TRBV30 and TRBJ2-1; 7 nucleotides match TRBD2. This CDR3 region has 15 residues. Unmatched junction bases numbered 10, after V lost 0 bases and J lost 8 bases. Germline CDR1 and CDR2: GTSNPN and SVGIG (reference sequence). This chain's CDR3 is CAWSVYFSGRDEQFF. In nucleotides, the CDR3 is TGTGCCTGGAGTGTATATTTCTCTGGGAGGGATGAGCAGTTCTTC.

The rearrangement joins TRBV7-2 to TRBJ2-1; 12 bases line up with TRBD2. Germline-derived CDR1 and CDR2 are SGHTA and FQGNSA. This CDR3 contains 15 residues. Trimming cost V 4 bases and J 3 bases; bases outside gene matches: 1. This CDR3 reads CASSSTSGSYNEQFF. CDR3 sequence (DNA): TGTGCCAGCAGCTCGACTAGCGGGAGCTACAATGAGCAGTTCTTC. Together with reference TRBV7-2 and TRBJ2-1, the CDR3 gives the full variable domain: GAGVSQSPSNKVTEKGKDVELRCDPISGHTALYWYRQSLGQGLEFLIYFQGNSAPDKSGLPSDRFSAERTGGSVSTLTIQRTQQEDSAVYLCASSSTSGSYNEQFFGPGTRLTVL.